These T cell receptor beta chains were read from a single sample in a study of blood T cell repertoires in COVID-19. Libraries were prepared by immunoSEQ multiplex PCR; TCRdb keeps only in-frame clonotypes and omits some of them. The table has 220,000 or so clones, about 93% seen once. Source material: peripheral blood. These receptors were obtained from a man in his sixties with COVID-19, enrolled during active disease. The CDR3 runs from the conserved cysteine through the conserved F or W. A D gene is named only where the DNA matches it firmly. Some rows mark clone size as missing; the rest say once, few, many or name a class of expanded clone.

. | TRBD1 | TRBJ1-1 | 12 | TRBV3-1/TRBV3-2 | CASSRQGTEAFF | TGTGCCAGCAGCCGACAGGGCACTGAAGCTTTCTTT
. | . | TRBJ2-1 | 15 | TRBV10-3 | CAIGAGSITYNEQFF | TGTGCCATTGGAGCCGGGAGTATCACCTACAATGAGCAGTTCTTC
. | . | TRBJ1-5 | 12 | TRBV28 | CASNRSNQPQHF | TGTGCCAGTAACAGGAGCAATCAGCCCCAGCATTTT
. | TRBD1 | TRBJ2-7 | 11 | TRBV2 | CATGTDYEQYF | TGTGCCACCGGGACAGACTACGAGCAGTACTTC
. | TRBD1 | TRBJ2-2 | 15 | TRBV5-4 | CASSLDRGQDGELFF | TGTGCCAGCAGCCTGGACAGGGGGCAGGACGGGGAGCTGTTTTTT
. | TRBD1 | TRBJ1-2 | 14 | TRBV7-9 | CASSKPGQGAQPTF | TGTGCCAGCAGCAAACCGGGACAGGGGGCACAGCCCACCTTC
. | TRBD2 | TRBJ2-3 | 15 | TRBV5-1 | CASSLVLAEGDTQYF | TGCGCCAGCAGCTTGGTACTAGCGGAGGGGGATACGCAGTATTTT
. | . | TRBJ2-7 | 16 | TRBV27 | CASRPSYRVSRNEQYF | TGTGCCAGCAGACCCTCCTACAGGGTTTCAAGGAACGAGCAGTACTTC
. | . | TRBJ2-7 | 12 | TRBV4-2 | CASGPTGSEQYF | TGTGCCAGCGGCCCGACTGGCTCCGAGCAGTACTTC
. | TRBD1 | TRBJ1-4 | 14 | TRBV5-8 | CASSPGQGARKLFF | TGTGCCAGCAGCCCCGGACAGGGGGCTAGAAAACTGTTTTTT
. | TRBD1 | TRBJ1-2 | 14 | TRBV28 | CASRQDRVPYGYTF | TGTGCCAGCCGACAGGACAGGGTGCCCTATGGCTACACCTTC
. | TRBD1 | TRBJ1-1 | 13 | TRBV29-1 | CSVHTGVSTEAFF | TGCAGCGTACACACAGGGGTGAGTACTGAAGCTTTCTTT
once | . | TRBJ1-4 | 15 | TRBV5-1 | CASRPTGHTDEKLFF | TGCGCCAGCAGACCAACCGGACACACCGACGAAAAACTGTTTTTT
few | TRBD2 | TRBJ2-7 | 16 | TRBV6-2/TRBV6-3 | CASSYSGGSRSYEQYF | TGTGCCAGCAGTTACTCGGGGGGGAGCCGTTCCTACGAGCAGTACTTC
. | . | TRBJ1-1 | 13 | TRBV12-5 | CASGPAGATEAFF | TGTGCTAGTGGCCCCGCGGGGGCCACTGAAGCTTTCTTT
few | TRBD1 | TRBJ2-2 | 15 | TRBV4-1 | CASRGGEGATGELFF | TGCGCCAGCAGAGGGGGTGAGGGGGCAACCGGGGAGCTGTTTTTT
. | . | TRBJ1-1 | 15 | TRBV19 | CASSIVSGVSTEAFF | TGTGCCAGTAGTATAGTGTCAGGGGTGAGCACTGAAGCTTTCTTT
. | . | TRBJ2-2 | 16 | TRBV5-1 | CASSLDSTALSGELFF | TGCGCCAGCAGCTTGGACTCGACAGCTTTGTCCGGGGAGCTGTTTTTT
. | . | TRBJ2-3 | 17 | TRBV24-1 | CATSDSGHGTQTDTQYF | TGTGCCACCAGTGATTCCGGTCACGGGACACAAACAGATACGCAGTATTTT
. | . | TRBJ1-2 | 13 | TRBV3-1/TRBV3-2 | CASSPTGDRGYTF | TGTGCCAGCAGCCCCACCGGAGACAGGGGCTACACCTTC
. | TRBD1 | TRBJ1-6 | 14 | TRBV19 | CASSIGQGNSPLHF | TGTGCCAGTAGTATTGGACAGGGTAATTCACCCCTCCACTTT
. | TRBD2 | TRBJ2-7 | 13 | TRBV7-9 | CASSRDYSYEQYF | TGTGCCAGCAGCCGGGACTACTCCTACGAGCAGTACTTC
. | . | TRBJ1-1 | 16 | TRBV19 | CASSITGLIMNTEAFF | TGTGCCAGTAGTATTACGGGATTGATCATGAACACTGAAGCTTTCTTT
. | . | TRBJ1-2 | 13 | TRBV27 | CASRSHTNYGYTF | TGTGCCAGCAGATCACACACTAACTATGGCTACACCTTC
. | TRBD1 | TRBJ1-5 | 17 | TRBV15 | CATSRDGTGSSGQPQHF | TGTGCCACCAGCAGAGATGGGACAGGGAGTTCGGGTCAGCCCCAGCATTTT
. | . | TRBJ1-2 | 15 | TRBV6-5 | CASSKTQGTNYGYTF | TGTGCCAGCTCTAAAACCCAGGGGACTAACTATGGCTACACCTTC
. | . | TRBJ2-7 | 12 | TRBV5-1 | CASSSLAYEQYF | TGCGCCAGCAGTTCCCTTGCCTACGAGCAGTACTTC
once | . | TRBJ1-6 | 15 | TRBV6-2/TRBV6-3 | CASSYSTHAAAALHF | TGTGCCAGCAGTTACTCTACCCACGCCGCGGCGGCCCTCCACTTT
. | TRBD2 | TRBJ2-5 | 16 | TRBV27 | CASSHRAGGPGETQYF | TGTGCCAGCAGTCACAGAGCGGGGGGGCCAGGGGAGACCCAGTACTTC
. | TRBD2 | TRBJ2-7 | 17 | TRBV6-2/TRBV6-3 | CASSYPRGSANSYEQYF | TGTGCCAGCAGTTACCCGCGCGGGAGCGCAAACTCCTACGAGCAGTACTTC
. | TRBD2 | TRBJ2-3 | 16 | TRBV9 | CASSVATGGLAVSQYF | TGTGCCAGCAGCGTAGCTACTGGGGGACTAGCGGTATCGCAGTATTTT
. | . | TRBJ2-7 | 15 | TRBV10-3 | CAISEASSPSYEQYF | TGTGCCATCAGTGAGGCGTCTAGCCCCTCCTACGAGCAGTACTTC